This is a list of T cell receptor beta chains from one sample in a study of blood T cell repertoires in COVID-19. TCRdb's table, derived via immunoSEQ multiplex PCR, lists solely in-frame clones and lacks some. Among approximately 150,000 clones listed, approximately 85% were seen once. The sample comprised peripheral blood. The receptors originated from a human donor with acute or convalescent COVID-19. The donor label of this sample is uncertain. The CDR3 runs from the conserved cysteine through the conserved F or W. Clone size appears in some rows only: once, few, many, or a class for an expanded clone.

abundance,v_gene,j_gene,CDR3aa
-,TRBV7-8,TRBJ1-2,CASSLDIGGGAGYTF
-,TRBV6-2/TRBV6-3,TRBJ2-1,CASSYIQGSYNEQFF
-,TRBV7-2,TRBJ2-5,CASSLRGGGQTQYF
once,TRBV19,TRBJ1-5,CASSLLQGSVGNQPQHF
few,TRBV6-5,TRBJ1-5,CASSLRTGPNQPQHF
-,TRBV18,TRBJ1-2,CASSPDSVDGYTF
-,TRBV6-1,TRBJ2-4,CASSEGMGAIAKNIQYF
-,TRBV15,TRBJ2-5,CATSRGGGTGRFWETQYF
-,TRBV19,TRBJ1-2,CASNQLRGLGYTF
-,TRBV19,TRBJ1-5,CASSQTTPTQGWFQPQHF
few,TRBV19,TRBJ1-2,CASSIGQGSYGYTF
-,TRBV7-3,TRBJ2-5,CASSLTGRGRETQYF
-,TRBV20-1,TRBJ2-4,CSASEALGNIQYF
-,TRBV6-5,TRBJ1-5,CASIRGGVANQPQHF
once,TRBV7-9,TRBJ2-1,CARQGAKDNEQFF
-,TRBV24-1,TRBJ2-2,CATSDLPGTGYTGELFF
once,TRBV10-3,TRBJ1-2,CAISEQGALGYGYTF
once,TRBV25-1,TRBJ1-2,CASSDTRTGGIYGYTF
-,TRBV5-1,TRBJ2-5,CASSRGLVEETQYF
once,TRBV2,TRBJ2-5,CASSGIRDSKETQYF
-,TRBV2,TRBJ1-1,CASSESENTEAFF
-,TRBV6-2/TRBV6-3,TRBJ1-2,CASSARRKGQTSKNYGYTF
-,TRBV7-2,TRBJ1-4,CASSLREGRLGKVF
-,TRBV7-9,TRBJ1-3,CASSTTRQGLPGNTIYF
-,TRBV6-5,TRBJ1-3,CASSYGQGETGNTIYF
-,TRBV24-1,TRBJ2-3,CATSELPGTAHSTDTQYF
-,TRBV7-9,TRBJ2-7,CASSFSSGGEQYF
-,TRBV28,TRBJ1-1,CASSRYRGRGNTEAFF
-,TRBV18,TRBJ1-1,CASSPREWNTEAFF
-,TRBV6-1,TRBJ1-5,CASSEAQGNQPQHF
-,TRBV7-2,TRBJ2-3,CASRGGVSTDTQYF
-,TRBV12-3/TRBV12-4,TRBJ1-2,CASRRQGIYGYTF
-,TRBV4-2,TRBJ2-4,CASSLRGLAGGQNIQYF
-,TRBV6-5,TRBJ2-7,CASIGTGSSYEQYF
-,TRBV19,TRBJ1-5,CASSIDSRRPQHF
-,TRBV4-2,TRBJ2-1,CASSQDITSGEYNEQFF
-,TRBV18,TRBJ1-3,CASSHSRDRRNTIYF
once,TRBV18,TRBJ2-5,CASSPPDYPWETQYF
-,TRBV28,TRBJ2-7,CASRAGGQEQYF
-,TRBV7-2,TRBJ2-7,CASSPGGRRYEQYF
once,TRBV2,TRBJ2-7,CASSTGRRAYEQYF
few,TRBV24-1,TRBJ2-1,CATSDFTGSSYNEQFF
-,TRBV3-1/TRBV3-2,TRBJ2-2,CASSQPSGVNTGELFF
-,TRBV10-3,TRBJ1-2,CAIRADRGNYGYTF
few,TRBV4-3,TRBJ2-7,CASSQDRGDSYEQYF
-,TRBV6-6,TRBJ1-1,CASSYFQGGTEAFF
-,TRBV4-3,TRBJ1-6,CASSQDPPGSDSPLHF
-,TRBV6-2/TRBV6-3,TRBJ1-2,CASSYSAPDYYGYTF
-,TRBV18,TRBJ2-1,CASSPRTGSDEQFF
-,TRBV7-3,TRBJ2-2,CASSGTGATGELFF
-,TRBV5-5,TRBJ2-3,CASSLEGVAGRTDTQYF
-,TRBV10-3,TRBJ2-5,CAITAGRMGETQYF
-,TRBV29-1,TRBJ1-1,CSGGTGGISGAFF
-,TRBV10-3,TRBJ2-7,CAINRGSEQYF